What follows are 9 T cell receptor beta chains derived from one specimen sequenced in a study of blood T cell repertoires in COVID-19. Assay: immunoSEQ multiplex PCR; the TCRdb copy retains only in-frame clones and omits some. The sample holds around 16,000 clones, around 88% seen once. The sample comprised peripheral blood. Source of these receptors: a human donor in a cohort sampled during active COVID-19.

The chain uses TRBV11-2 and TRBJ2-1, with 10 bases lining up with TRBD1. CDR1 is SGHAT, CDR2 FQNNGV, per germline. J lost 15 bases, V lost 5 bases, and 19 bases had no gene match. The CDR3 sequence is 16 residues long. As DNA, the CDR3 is TGTGCCAGCAGCCCCCTTCCTGGGACAGGGGAAGGGTTGAGGTTCTTC. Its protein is CASSPLPGTGEGLRFF.

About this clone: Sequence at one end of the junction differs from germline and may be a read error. Here the CDR3 reads CASSSNFGGKPLF. The CDR3, as DNA: TGTGCCAGCAGTTCAAACTTTGGGGGCAAACCCCTCTTC. The V gene is TRBV27, the J gene TRBJ1-2; D is possibly TRBD1 (6 bases). The germline CDR1 and CDR2 sequences are MNHEY and SMNVEV (reference sequence). This CDR3 has 13 amino acids.

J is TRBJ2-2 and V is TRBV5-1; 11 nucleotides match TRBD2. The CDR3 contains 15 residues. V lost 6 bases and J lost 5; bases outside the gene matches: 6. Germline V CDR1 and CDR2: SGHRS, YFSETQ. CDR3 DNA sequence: TGCGCCAGCATCAACGTAGCGGGAGGGACCGGGGAGCTGTTTTTT. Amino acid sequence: CASINVAGGTGELFF.

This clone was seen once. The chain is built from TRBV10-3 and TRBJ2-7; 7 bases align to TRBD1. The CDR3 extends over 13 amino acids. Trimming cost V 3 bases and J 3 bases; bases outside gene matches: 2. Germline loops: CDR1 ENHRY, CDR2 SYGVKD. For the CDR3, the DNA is TGTGCCATCAGTGACAGGACAGGCTACGAGCAGTACTTC. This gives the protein CAISDRTGYEQYF.

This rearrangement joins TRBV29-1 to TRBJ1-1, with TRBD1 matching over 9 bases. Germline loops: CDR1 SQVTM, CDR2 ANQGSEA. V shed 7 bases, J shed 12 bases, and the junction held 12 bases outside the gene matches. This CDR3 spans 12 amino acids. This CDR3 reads CSAASDRGYSFF. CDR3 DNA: TGCAGCGCCGCGAGCGACAGGGGGTATTCTTTCTTT.

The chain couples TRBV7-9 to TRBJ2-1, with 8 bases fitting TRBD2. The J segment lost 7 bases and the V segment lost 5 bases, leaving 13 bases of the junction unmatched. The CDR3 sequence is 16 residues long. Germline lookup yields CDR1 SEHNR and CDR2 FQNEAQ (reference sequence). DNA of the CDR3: TGTGCCAGCAGCCCAACTGTCCCGGGGGGGCGGAATGAGCAGTTCTTC. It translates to CASSPTVPGGRNEQFF.

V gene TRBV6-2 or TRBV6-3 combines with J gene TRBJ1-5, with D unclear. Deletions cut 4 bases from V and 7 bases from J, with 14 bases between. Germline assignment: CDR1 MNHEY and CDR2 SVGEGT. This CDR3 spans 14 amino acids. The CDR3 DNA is TGTGCCAGCAGTTTACCCTACGAAGCGCAGCCCCAGCATTTT. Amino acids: CASSLPYEAQPQHF.

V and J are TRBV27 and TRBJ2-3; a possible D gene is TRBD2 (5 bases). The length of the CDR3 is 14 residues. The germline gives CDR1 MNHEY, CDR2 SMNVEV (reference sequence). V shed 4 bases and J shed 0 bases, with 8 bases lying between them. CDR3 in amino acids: CASSSRASTDTQYF. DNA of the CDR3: TGTGCCAGCAGTTCGAGGGCTAGCACAGATACGCAGTATTTT.

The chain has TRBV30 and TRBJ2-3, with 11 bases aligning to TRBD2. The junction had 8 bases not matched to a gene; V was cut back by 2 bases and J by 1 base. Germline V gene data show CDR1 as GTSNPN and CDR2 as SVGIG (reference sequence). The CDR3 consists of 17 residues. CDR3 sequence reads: CAWSQRTSGSRTDTQYF. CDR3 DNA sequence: TGTGCCTGGAGTCAACGCACTAGCGGGAGTCGCACAGATACGCAGTATTTT.